This T cell receptor (beta chain) comes out of a study of CD8+ T cells in alopecia areata. Study-wide points: Lesional scalp displayed greater clonality than normal scalp, most notably in alopecia totalis/universalis.

Extraction of RNA preceded its reverse transcription into cDNA, which served as the sequencing template. Produced via immunoSEQ multiplex PCR; TCRdb's table is partial and in-frame only. The sample yields 180,000 or so clones, 67% seen once. There are 19 residues in the CDR3. Trimming took 1 base from V and 1 from J, leaving 22 bases between them. Germline V CDR1 and CDR2: SGHAT, FQNNGV. This clone was recorded once. Its antigen is not known. V gene TRBV11-2 combines with J gene TRBJ2-5; D assignment may be TRBD1 or TRBD2 (5 bases each). Sample: CD8+ T cells sorted from blood, taken at week 0. The clonotype was recovered from a human donor with alopecia areata. The CDR3 loop reads CASSLGYGTGPPFQETQYF. The CDR3 nucleotides are TGTGCCAGCAGCTTAGGTTATGGGACCGGGCCTCCCTTCCAAGAGACCCAGTACTTC.